These T cell receptor beta chains were read from a single sample in a study of T cells in Graves' hyperthyroidism and ophthalmopathy. In TCRdb, the multiplex PCR reads were re-called with MiXCR into one record per CDR3 protein. The sample lists more than 500,000 distinct CDR3 sequences, approximately 14% seen once, with about 4.5% in the top ten. The specimen was blood. The receptor source for this set is a middle-aged woman with Graves' ophthalmopathy. The CDR3 runs from the conserved cysteine through the conserved F or W. The order of the fields is V gene, J gene, clone size, D gene, CDR3 protein, CDR3 DNA. The D gene is left open where the match is weak. Clone sizes are given selectively: once, few, many, or a class where the clone is expanded.

>TRBV6-5|TRBJ2-7|many|-
CASSYGGAEQYF
TGTGCCAGCAGTTACGGGGGAGCCGAGCAGTACTTC
>TRBV20-1|TRBJ2-7|many|-
CSARGGTTIYEQYF
TGCAGTGCTAGAGGCGGGACAACCATCTACGAGCAGTACTTC
>TRBV29-1|TRBJ2-5|many|-
CSAEATTVQETQYF
TGCAGCGCCGAGGCAACGACCGTGCAAGAGACCCAGTACTTC
>TRBV15|TRBJ1-2|many|-
CATSRVGGYGYTF
TGTGCCACCAGCAGGGTGGGAGGCTATGGCTACACCTTC
>TRBV28|TRBJ2-7|-|TRBD1
CASSSGQGAFYEQYF
TGTGCCAGCAGTTCAGGACAGGGGGCGTTCTACGAGCAGTACTTC
>TRBV28|TRBJ1-2|many|TRBD1
CASRLPDREYYTF
TGTGCCAGCAGGCTCCCGGACAGGGAGTACTACACCTTC
>TRBV28|TRBJ1-5|many|TRBD1
CASSQTGGAGFGLPQHF
TGTGCCAGCAGTCAGACAGGGGGCGCTGGGTTTGGATTGCCCCAGCATTTT
>TRBV30|TRBJ1-5|many|-
CAWSESYNQPQHF
TGTGCCTGGAGTGAGAGCTACAATCAGCCCCAGCATTTT
>TRBV19|TRBJ2-5|many|TRBD1
CASSNEGQGDETQYF
TGTGCCAGTAGTAATGAGGGACAGGGGGACGAGACCCAGTACTTC
>TRBV5-6|TRBJ2-7|many|-
CASSLRGPTYEQYF
TGTGCCAGCAGCTTGCGGGGCCCGACCTACGAGCAGTACTTC
>TRBV6-2/TRBV6-3|TRBJ2-7|many|-
CASMRGYEQYF
TGTGCCAGCATGCGGGGTTACGAGCAGTACTTC
>TRBV12-3/TRBV12-4|TRBJ2-7|-|TRBD2
CASSSGVAGGGAYEQYF
TGTGCCAGCAGTTCCGGGGTAGCGGGAGGAGGAGCCTACGAGCAGTACTTC
>TRBV12-3/TRBV12-4|TRBJ1-2|many|-
CASSSGLYGYTF
TGTGCCAGCAGTTCGGGCCTCTATGGCTACACCTTC
>TRBV19|TRBJ1-1|many|-
CASSIRAGDTEAFF
TGTGCCAGTAGTATCAGGGCCGGGGACACTGAAGCTTTCTTT
>TRBV27|TRBJ2-7|many|-
CASNQDGSYEQYF
TGTGCCAGCAACCAGGACGGTTCCTACGAGCAGTACTTC
>TRBV6-1|TRBJ2-7|many|TRBD1
CASSRDRRYEQYF
TGTGCCAGCAGTCGGGACAGGCGATACGAGCAGTACTTC
>TRBV4-3|TRBJ2-7|-|TRBD2
CASSQDPWSGAGYEQYF
TGCGCCAGCAGCCAAGATCCCTGGAGCGGGGCAGGGTACGAGCAGTACTTC
>TRBV2|TRBJ1-1|few|-
CASSDWGPGTEAFF
TGTGCCAGCAGTGATTGGGGCCCGGGCACTGAAGCTTTCTTT
>TRBV20-1|TRBJ1-2|many|TRBD1
CSARDPGGQLQSNYGYTF
TGCAGTGCTAGAGATCCTGGGGGACAGTTACAGTCGAACTATGGCTACACCTTC
>TRBV20-1|TRBJ2-7|few|TRBD2
CSARPLAGAVYEQYF
TGCAGTGCTCGCCCACTAGCGGGAGCGGTCTACGAGCAGTACTTC
>TRBV29-1|TRBJ2-2|many|-
CSVCDKANTGELFF
TGCAGCGTTTGTGACAAGGCGAACACCGGGGAGCTGTTTTTT
>TRBV6-5|TRBJ2-7|many|TRBD1
CASETGTGAYEQYF
TGTGCCAGCGAAACCGGGACAGGGGCTTACGAGCAGTACTTC
>TRBV12-3/TRBV12-4|TRBJ2-6|many|-
CASRLDSSGANVLTF
TGTGCCAGCAGACTTGACAGCTCTGGGGCCAACGTCCTGACTTTC
>TRBV7-3|TRBJ2-5|once|TRBD2
CASSQFPGLAGLETQYF
TGTGCCAGCAGTCAATTCCCGGGACTAGCGGGTTTAGAGACCCAGTACTTC
>TRBV13|TRBJ2-7|-|TRBD2
CASSQGRAGEYEQYF
TGTGCCAGCAGCCAGGGGCGAGCGGGAGAGTACGAGCAGTACTTC
>TRBV20-1|TRBJ1-5|-|TRBD1
CSARSGTGYNQPQHF
TGCAGTGCTAGATCCGGGACAGGCTATAATCAGCCCCAGCATTTT
>TRBV20-1|TRBJ2-7|many|TRBD2
CSAKGPAGVPYEQYF
TGCAGTGCAAAAGGTCCAGCGGGGGTACCCTACGAGCAGTACTTC
>TRBV6-2/TRBV6-3|TRBJ2-2|many|TRBD2
CASSPGLAGGPAGELFF
TGTGCCAGCAGTCCCGGACTAGCGGGAGGGCCGGCCGGGGAGCTGTTTTTT
>TRBV7-2|TRBJ2-7|many|-
CASSFGASLTYEQYF
TGTGCCAGCAGCTTCGGGGCTAGCCTTACCTACGAGCAGTACTTC
>TRBV27|TRBJ1-2|many|-
CASSLLTGANYGYTF
TGTGCCAGCAGTTTACTAACAGGAGCTAACTATGGCTACACCTTC
>TRBV28|TRBJ1-5|many|-
CASSLPGINQPQHF
TGTGCCAGCAGTCTGCCGGGCATCAATCAGCCCCAGCATTTT
>TRBV29-1|TRBJ1-2|many|-
CSVGGSQGYGYTF
TGCAGCGTTGGGGGGTCCCAGGGCTATGGCTACACCTTC
>TRBV6-2/TRBV6-3|TRBJ2-7|few|-
CASSPGLWQYF
TGTGCCAGCAGTCCCGGGTTGTGGCAGTACTTC
>TRBV6-1|TRBJ1-5|few|-
CASRMDHNQPQHF
TGTGCCAGCAGGATGGACCACAATCAGCCCCAGCATTTT
>TRBV12-3/TRBV12-4|TRBJ1-2|many|-
CASSRTDYGYTF
TGTGCCAGCAGCCGGACAGATTATGGCTACACCTTC
>TRBV28|TRBJ1-1|many|-
CASSSGPVEAFF
TGTGCCAGCAGCTCTGGACCCGTCGAAGCTTTCTTT
>TRBV27|TRBJ2-5|few|-
CASSSGEGDAETQYF
TGTGCCAGCAGTTCGGGCGAAGGGGACGCGGAGACCCAGTACTTC
>TRBV28|TRBJ1-2|-|-
CASIDGGRNYGYTF
TGTGCCAGCATTGACGGGGGCCGGAACTATGGCTACACCTTC
>TRBV30|TRBJ2-2|few|TRBD2
CASLAGSGTGELFF
TGTGCCTCCCTTGCGGGTAGCGGGACCGGGGAGCTGTTTTTT
>TRBV28|TRBJ1-2|many|-
CASSWGQSRPYGYTF
TGTGCCAGCAGTTGGGGGCAGAGCCGCCCCTATGGCTACACCTTC
>TRBV6-5|TRBJ2-7|-|-
CASSSEAHLGYEQYF
TGTGCCAGCAGTTCCGAAGCCCACCTGGGGTACGAGCAGTACTTC
>TRBV11-2|TRBJ1-5|many|TRBD1
CASSLGTFGQGAGQPQHF
TGTGCCAGCAGCTTAGGCACTTTCGGGCAGGGGGCCGGCCAGCCCCAGCATTTT
>TRBV7-9|TRBJ2-7|many|TRBD1
CASTLAGTVEQYF
TGTGCCAGCACGCTAGCCGGGACAGTCGAGCAGTACTTC
>TRBV10-3|TRBJ2-7|-|TRBD1
CAISEGPGQGNYEQYF
TGTGCCATCAGTGAGGGCCCGGGACAGGGTAACTACGAGCAGTACTTC